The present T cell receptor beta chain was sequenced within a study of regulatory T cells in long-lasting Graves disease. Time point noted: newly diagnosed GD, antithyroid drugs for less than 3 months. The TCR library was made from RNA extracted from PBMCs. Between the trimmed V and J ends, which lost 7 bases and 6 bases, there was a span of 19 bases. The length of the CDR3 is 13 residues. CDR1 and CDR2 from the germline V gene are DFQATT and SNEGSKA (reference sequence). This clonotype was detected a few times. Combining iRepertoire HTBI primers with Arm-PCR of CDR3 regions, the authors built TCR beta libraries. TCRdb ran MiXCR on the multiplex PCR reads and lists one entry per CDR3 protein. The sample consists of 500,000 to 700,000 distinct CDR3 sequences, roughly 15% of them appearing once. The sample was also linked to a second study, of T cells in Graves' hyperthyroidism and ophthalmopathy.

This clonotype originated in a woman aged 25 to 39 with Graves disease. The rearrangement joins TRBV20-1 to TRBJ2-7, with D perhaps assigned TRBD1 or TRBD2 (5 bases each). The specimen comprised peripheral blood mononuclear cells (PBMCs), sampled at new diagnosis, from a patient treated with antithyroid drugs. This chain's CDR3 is CSVSRDHSTEQYF. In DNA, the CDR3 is TGCAGTGTCTCTCGGGACCACTCTACCGAGCAGTACTTC.